Below, one T cell receptor beta chain is given with its context. These data come from a study of blood T cell repertoires in COVID-19. Study-level background: T cells, B-cell-depleted T cells, or PBMCs provided the cDNA or gDNA that served as material.

Only in-frame clones appear in the TCRdb table, and some are missing; sequencing was by immunoSEQ multiplex PCR. The sample includes about 49,000 clones, around 90% of them seen just once. The CDR3 contains 18 residues. The germline V gene has CDR1 LGHDT and CDR2 YNNKEL (reference sequence). The junction had 9 bases not matched to a gene; V was cut back by 2 bases and J by 5 bases. The specimen sequenced was peripheral blood. The chain links TRBV3-1 (or the pseudogene TRBV3-2) to TRBJ2-1, with 13 bases fitting TRBD2. The source of this sequence is an elderly man with acute or convalescent COVID-19. DNA for the CDR3: TGTGCCAGCAGCCAATTAGGAACTAGCGGGGGGGGAAACAATGAGCAGTTCTTC. Translated, it gives CASSQLGTSGGGNNEQFF.